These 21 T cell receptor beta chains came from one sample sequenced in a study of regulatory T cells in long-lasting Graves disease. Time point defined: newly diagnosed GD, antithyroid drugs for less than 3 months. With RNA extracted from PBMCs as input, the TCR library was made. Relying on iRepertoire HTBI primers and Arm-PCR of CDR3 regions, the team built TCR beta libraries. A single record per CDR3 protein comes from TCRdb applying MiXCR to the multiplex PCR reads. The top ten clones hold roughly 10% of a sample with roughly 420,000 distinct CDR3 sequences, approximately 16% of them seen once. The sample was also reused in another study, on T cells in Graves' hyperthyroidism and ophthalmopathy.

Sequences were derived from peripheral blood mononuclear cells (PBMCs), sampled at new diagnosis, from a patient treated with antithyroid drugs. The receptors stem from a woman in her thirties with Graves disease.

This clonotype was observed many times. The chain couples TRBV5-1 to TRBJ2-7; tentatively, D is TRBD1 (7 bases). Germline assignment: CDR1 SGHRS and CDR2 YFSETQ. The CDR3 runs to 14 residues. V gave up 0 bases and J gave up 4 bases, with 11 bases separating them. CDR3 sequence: CASSLGRGDYEQYF. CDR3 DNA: TGCGCCAGCAGCTTGGGCAGGGGGGATTACGAGCAGTACTTC.

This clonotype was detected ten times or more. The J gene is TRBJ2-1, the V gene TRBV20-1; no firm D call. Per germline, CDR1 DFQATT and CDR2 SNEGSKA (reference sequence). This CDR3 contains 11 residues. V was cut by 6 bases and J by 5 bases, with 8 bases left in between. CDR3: CSAKENNEQFF. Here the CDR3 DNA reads TGCAGTGCAAAGGAAAACAATGAGCAGTTCTTC.

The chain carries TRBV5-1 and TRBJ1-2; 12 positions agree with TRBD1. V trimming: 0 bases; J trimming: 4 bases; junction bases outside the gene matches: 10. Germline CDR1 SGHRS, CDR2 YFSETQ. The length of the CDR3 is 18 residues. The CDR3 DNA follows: TGCGCCAGCAGCTTGGAAGGGACAGGGGGCGCCGGGGGCTATGGCTACACCTTC. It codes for CASSLEGTGGAGGYGYTF.

CDR3: CSARDRTGGDSSGNTIYF. The CDR3 nucleotides read TGCAGTGCTAGAGATAGGACAGGGGGGGATTCCTCTGGAAACACCATATATTTT. The chain has TRBV20-1 and TRBJ1-3; 10 bases line up with TRBD1. The CDR3 extends over 18 amino acids. Trimming cost V 0 bases and J 0 bases; bases outside gene matches: 8. CDR1 DFQATT and CDR2 SNEGSKA come from the germline V gene (reference sequence).

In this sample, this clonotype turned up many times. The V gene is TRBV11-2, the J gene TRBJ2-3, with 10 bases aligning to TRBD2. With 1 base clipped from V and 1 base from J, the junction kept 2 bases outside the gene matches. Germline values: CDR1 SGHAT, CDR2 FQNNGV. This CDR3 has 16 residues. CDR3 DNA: TGTGCCAGCAGCTTAGTAGGGACTAGCGGCACAGATACGCAGTATTTT. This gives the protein CASSLVGTSGTDTQYF. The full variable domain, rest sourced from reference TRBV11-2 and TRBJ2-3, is EAGVAQSPRYKIIEKRQSVAFWCNPISGHATLYWYQQILGQGPKLLIQFQNNGVVDDSQLPKDRFSAERLKGVDSTLKIQPAKLEDSAVYLCASSLVGTSGTDTQYFGPGTRLTVL.

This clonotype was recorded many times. CDR3 sequence (DNA): TGTGCCAGCAGTTTGTGGGGAGGCGAGACCCAGTACTTC. Translated, it gives CASSLWGGETQYF. V and J are TRBV12-3 or TRBV12-4 and TRBJ2-5; possibly TRBD2 for D (6 bases). CDR3 size: 13 residues. The V end lost 3 bases, the J end lost 5 bases, and 10 bases lay between the germline ends.

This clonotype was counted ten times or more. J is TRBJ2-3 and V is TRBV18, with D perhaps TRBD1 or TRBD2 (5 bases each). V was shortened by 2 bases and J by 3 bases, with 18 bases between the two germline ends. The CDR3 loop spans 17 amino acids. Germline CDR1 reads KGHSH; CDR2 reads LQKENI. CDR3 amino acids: CASSPGLWDQGTDTQYF. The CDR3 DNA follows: TGTGCCAGCTCACCAGGACTTTGGGACCAAGGGACAGATACGCAGTATTTT.

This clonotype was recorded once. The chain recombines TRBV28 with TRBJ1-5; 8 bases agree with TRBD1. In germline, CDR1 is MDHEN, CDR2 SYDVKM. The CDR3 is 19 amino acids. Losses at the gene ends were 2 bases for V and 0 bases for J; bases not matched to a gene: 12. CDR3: CASSLGQGAGVYSNQPQHF. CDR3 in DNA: TGTGCCAGCAGTTTAGGGCAGGGGGCGGGGGTCTATAGCAATCAGCCCCAGCATTTT.

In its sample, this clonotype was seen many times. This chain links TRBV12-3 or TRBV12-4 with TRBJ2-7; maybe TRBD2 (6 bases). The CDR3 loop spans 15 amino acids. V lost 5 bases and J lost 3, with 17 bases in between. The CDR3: CASSPRGRHDYEQYF. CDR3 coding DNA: TGTGCCAGCAGTCCGCGGGGACGACACGACTACGAGCAGTACTTC.

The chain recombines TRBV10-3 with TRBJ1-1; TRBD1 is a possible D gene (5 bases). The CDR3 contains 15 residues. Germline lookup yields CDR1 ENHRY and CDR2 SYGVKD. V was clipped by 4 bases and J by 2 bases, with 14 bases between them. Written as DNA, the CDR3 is TGTGCCATCAGTGTCGCGGGGACGGCTAACACTGAAGCTTTCTTT. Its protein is CAISVAGTANTEAFF.

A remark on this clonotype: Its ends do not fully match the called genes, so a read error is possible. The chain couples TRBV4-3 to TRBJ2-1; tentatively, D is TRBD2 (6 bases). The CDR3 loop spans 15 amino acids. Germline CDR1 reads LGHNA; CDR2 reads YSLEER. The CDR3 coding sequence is TGCGCCAGCAGCAAAGAGTCGGGCGGGGTGGATGAGCAGTTCTTC. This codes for CASSKESGGVDEQFF.

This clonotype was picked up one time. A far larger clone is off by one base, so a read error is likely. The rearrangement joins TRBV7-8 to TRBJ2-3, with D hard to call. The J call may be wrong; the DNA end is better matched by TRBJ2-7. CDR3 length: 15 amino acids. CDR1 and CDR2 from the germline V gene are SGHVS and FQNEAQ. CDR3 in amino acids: CASSPILGLIYEQYF. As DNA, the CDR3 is TGTGCCAGCAGCCCAATTTTGGGGTTAATCTACGAGCAGTACTTC.

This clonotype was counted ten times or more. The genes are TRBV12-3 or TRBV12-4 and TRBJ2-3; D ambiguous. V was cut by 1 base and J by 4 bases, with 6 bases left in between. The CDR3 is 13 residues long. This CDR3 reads CASSLGVPDTQYF. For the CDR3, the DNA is TGTGCCAGCAGTTTAGGGGTCCCAGATACGCAGTATTTT.

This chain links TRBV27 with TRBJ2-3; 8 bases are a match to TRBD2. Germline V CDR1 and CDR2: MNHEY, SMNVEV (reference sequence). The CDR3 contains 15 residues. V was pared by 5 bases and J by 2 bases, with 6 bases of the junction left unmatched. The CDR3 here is CASSAAGAPTDTQYF. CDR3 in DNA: TGTGCCAGCAGTGCAGCGGGGGCCCCCACAGATACGCAGTATTTT.

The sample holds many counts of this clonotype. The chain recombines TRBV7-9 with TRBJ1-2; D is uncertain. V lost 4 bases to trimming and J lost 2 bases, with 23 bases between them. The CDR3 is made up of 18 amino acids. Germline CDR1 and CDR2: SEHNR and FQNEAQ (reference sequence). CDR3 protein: CASSYSPAGRSVNYGYTF. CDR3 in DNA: TGTGCCAGCAGCTATAGCCCCGCCGGGAGGTCCGTCAACTATGGCTACACCTTC.

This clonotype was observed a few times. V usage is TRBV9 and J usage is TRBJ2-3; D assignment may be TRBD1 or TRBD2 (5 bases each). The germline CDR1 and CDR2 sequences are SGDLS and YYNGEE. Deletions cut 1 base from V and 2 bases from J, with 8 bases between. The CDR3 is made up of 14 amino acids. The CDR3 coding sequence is TGTGCCAGCAGCGTATCTGGGACCACAGATACGCAGTATTTT. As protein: CASSVSGTTDTQYF.

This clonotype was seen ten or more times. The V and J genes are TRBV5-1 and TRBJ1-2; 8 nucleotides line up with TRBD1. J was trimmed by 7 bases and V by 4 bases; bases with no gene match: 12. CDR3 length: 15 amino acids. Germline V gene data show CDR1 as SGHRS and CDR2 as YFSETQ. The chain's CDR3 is CASSEVTGEAVGYTF. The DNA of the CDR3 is TGCGCCAGCAGCGAAGTGACAGGGGAAGCGGTTGGCTACACCTTC.

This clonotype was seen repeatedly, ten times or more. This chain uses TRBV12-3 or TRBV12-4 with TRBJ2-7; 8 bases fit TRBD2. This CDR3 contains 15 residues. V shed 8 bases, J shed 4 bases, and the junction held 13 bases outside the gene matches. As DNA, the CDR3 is TGTGCCAGCGCCTTCTCAAGCGGGAGTCCGTACGAGCAGTACTTC. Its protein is CASAFSSGSPYEQYF.

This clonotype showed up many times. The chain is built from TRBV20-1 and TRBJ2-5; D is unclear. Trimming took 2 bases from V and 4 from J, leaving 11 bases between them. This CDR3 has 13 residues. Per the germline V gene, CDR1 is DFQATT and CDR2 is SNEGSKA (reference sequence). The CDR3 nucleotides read TGCAGTGCTAGAAAGGAGTTGGGAGAGACCCAGTACTTC. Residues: CSARKELGETQYF.

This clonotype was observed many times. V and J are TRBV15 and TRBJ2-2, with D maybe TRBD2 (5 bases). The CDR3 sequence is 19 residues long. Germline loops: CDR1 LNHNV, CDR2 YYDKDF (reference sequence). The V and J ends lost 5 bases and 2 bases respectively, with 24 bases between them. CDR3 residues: CATSPPGRFPGLNTGELFF. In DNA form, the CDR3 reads TGTGCCACCAGCCCCCCGGGAAGATTCCCTGGACTTAACACCGGGGAGCTGTTTTTT.

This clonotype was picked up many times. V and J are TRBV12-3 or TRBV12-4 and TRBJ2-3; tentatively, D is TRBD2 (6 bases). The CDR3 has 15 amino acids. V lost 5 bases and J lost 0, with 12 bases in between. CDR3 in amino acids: CASSPGGLSTDTQYF. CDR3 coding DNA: TGTGCCAGCAGTCCCGGGGGACTGAGCACAGATACGCAGTATTTT.